The rows below give T cell receptor beta chains drawn from one sample of a study of cytomegalovirus exposure and HLA in healthy donors. The protocol was immunoSEQ multiplex PCR, while the TCRdb copy is restricted to in-frame clones and leaves out a portion. The sample has 150,000 or so clones, roughly 80% seen once. Sequencing was carried out using PBMCs. These receptors all come from a man aged 30 to 39 in good health and CMV-seropositive. Each CDR3 is given with its conserved first and last residue. D genes are given only for firm matches. A clone size is listed for some rows: how often the clone was seen (once, few, many), or a class if it is expanded.

D,size,J,V,CDR3,DNA
TRBD2,NA,TRBJ2-7,TRBV27,CASSLSIQREFFYEQYF,TGTGCCAGCAGTTTATCTATCCAGCGGGAGTTTTTCTACGAGCAGTACTTC
TRBD1,NA,TRBJ2-7,TRBV27,CASSWGQTFSYEQYF,TGTGCCAGCAGTTGGGGACAGACATTCTCCTACGAGCAGTACTTC
NA,NA,TRBJ1-1,TRBV5-1,CASSLVLGFNTEAFF,TGCGCCAGCAGCTTGGTACTCGGGTTTAACACTGAAGCTTTCTTT
NA,NA,TRBJ2-7,TRBV2,CASSAQRGEQYF,TGTGCCAGCAGCGCCCAAAGAGGCGAGCAGTACTTC
NA,NA,TRBJ2-2,TRBV4-3,CASSQSSITGELFF,TGCGCCAGCAGCCAAAGCTCGATCACCGGGGAGCTGTTTTTT
TRBD1,NA,TRBJ1-1,TRBV7-9,CASSFPGTGVNTEAFF,TGTGCCAGCAGCTTTCCCGGGACAGGGGTGAACACTGAAGCTTTCTTT
TRBD1,NA,TRBJ1-3,TRBV11-2,CASSRQGSSGNTIYF,TGTGCCAGCAGCCGACAGGGATCGTCTGGAAACACCATATATTTT
TRBD1,NA,TRBJ2-7,TRBV28,CASSSSGTGDYYEQYF,TGTGCCAGCAGCTCCTCCGGGACAGGGGATTACTACGAGCAGTACTTC
TRBD1,NA,TRBJ2-7,TRBV27,CASSSSTSGQTAGEQYF,TGTGCCAGCAGTTCAAGCACCTCGGGACAGACGGCAGGGGAGCAGTACTTC
NA,NA,TRBJ2-4,TRBV27,CASSFLRSGAAAKNIQYF,TGTGCCAGCAGTTTCCTTCGGAGTGGGGCAGCAGCCAAAAACATTCAGTACTTC
TRBD1,once,TRBJ2-7,TRBV5-1,CASSSYPGTGNHEQYF,TGCGCCAGCAGCTCCTACCCCGGGACAGGAAACCACGAGCAGTACTTC
TRBD1,NA,TRBJ2-7,TRBV27,CASGHGQGLYEQYF,TGTGCCAGCGGTCACGGACAGGGGCTCTACGAGCAGTACTTC
TRBD2,NA,TRBJ2-2,TRBV5-1,CASSLVGSGGYPNTGELFF,TGCGCCAGCAGCTTGGTCGGTAGCGGGGGGTACCCGAACACCGGGGAGCTGTTTTTT
TRBD1,NA,TRBJ2-5,TRBV27,CASMGQGPETQYF,TGTGCCAGCATGGGACAGGGCCCAGAGACCCAGTACTTC
NA,NA,TRBJ1-1,TRBV28,CASSLTHPVNTEAFF,TGTGCCAGCAGCCTTACCCACCCGGTGAACACTGAAGCTTTCTTT
NA,few,TRBJ1-2,TRBV7-8,CASSFADYGYTF,TGTGCCAGCAGCTTCGCGGACTATGGCTACACCTTC
NA,NA,TRBJ2-7,TRBV11-3,CASSLGHSSYEQYF,TGTGCCAGCAGCCTGGGACATTCCTCCTACGAGCAGTACTTC
NA,NA,TRBJ2-6,TRBV19,CASTPGDAGANVLTF,TGTGCCAGTACCCCAGGGGACGCTGGGGCCAACGTCCTGACTTTC
NA,NA,TRBJ1-4,TRBV6-1,CASTIMGQYGEKLFF,TGTGCCAGCACTATCATGGGGCAGTACGGCGAAAAACTGTTTTTT
NA,NA,TRBJ2-5,TRBV5-1,CASSSTRFQETQYF,TGCGCCAGCAGCTCGACTAGGTTCCAAGAGACCCAGTACTTC
TRBD2,NA,TRBJ2-3,TRBV7-9,CASSLVSGGDTQYF,TGTGCCAGCAGCTTAGTTAGCGGGGGAGATACGCAGTATTTT
TRBD1,NA,TRBJ1-2,TRBV4-1,CASSQTLGQNYGYTF,TGCGCCAGCAGCCAGACGTTGGGACAGAACTATGGCTACACCTTC
TRBD2,NA,TRBJ2-1,TRBV5-6,CASSSGLAGVEQFF,TGTGCCAGCAGCTCCGGACTAGCGGGAGTTGAGCAGTTCTTC
NA,NA,TRBJ1-4,TRBV2,CASSEAWRNEKLFF,TGTGCCAGCAGTGAAGCCTGGCGGAATGAAAAACTGTTTTTT
NA,once,TRBJ2-1,TRBV7-2,CASSLGPGYNEQFF,TGTGCCAGCAGCTTAGGGCCGGGGTACAATGAGCAGTTCTTC
TRBD2,NA,TRBJ2-2,TRBV27,CASRKRERVGELFF,TGTGCCAGCAGGAAGCGGGAGCGTGTCGGGGAGCTGTTTTTT